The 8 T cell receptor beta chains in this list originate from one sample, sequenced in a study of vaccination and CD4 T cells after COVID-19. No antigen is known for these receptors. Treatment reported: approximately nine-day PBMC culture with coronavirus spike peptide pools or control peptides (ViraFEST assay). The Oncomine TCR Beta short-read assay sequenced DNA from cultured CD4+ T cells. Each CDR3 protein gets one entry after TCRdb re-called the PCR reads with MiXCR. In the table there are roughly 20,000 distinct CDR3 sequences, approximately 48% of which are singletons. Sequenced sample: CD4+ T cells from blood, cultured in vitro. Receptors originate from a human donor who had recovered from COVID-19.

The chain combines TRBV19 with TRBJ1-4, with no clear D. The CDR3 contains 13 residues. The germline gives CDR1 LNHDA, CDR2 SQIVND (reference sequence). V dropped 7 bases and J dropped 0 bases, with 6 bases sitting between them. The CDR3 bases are TGTGCCAGTACCCCGCCAACTAATGAAAAACTGTTTTTT. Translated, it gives CASTPPTNEKLFF.

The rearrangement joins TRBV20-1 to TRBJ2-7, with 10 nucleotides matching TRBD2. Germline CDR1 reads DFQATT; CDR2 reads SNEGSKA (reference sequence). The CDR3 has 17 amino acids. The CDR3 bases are TGCTCCCCTCGGCCGGTAGCGGGAGGCCGAAGCTCCTACGAGCAGTACTTC. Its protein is CSPRPVAGGRSSYEQYF.

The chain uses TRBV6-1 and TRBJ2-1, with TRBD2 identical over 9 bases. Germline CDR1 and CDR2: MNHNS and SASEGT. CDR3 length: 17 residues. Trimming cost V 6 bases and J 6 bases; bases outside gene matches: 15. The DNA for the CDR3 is TGTGCCAGCAGGGGGGTGGGAGGGCTAGCGGGAATCAATGAGCAGTTCTTC. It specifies CASRGVGGLAGINEQFF.

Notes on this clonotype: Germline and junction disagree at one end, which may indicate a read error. The CDR3, as DNA: TGTGCCAACAGTTCAGGGTTCCCCGACGAGCAGTACTTC. Its protein is CANSSGFPDEQYF. The chain combines TRBV28 with TRBJ2-7; possible D gene TRBD1, 5 bases. Per germline, CDR1 MDHEN and CDR2 SYDVKM. The CDR3 sequence is 13 residues long.

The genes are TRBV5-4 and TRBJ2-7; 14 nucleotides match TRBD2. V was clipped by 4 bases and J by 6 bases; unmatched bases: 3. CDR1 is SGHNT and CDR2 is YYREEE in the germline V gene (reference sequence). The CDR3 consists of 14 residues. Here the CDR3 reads CASSGTSGSFEQYF. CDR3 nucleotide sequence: TGTGCCAGCAGCGGGACTAGCGGGAGTTTCGAGCAGTACTTC.

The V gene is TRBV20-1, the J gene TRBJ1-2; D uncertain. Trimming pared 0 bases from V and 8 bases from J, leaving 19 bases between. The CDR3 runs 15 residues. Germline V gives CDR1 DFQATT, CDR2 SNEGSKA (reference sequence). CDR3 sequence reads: CSARDRLGGVRGYTF. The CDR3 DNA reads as TGCAGTGCTAGAGACCGGCTAGGAGGCGTAAGGGGCTACACCTTC.

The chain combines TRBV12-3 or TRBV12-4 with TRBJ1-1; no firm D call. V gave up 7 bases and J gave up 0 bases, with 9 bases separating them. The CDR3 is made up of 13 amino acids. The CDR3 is CASNEGMNTEAFF. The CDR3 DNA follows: TGTGCCAGCAATGAGGGAATGAACACTGAAGCTTTCTTT.

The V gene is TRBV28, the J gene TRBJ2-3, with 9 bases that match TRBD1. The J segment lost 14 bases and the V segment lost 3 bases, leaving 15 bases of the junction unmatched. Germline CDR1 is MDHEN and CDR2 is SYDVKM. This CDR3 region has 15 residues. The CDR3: CASSFGDRVQGGWYF. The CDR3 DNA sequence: TGTGCCAGCAGTTTTGGGGACAGGGTTCAAGGGGGTTGGTATTTT. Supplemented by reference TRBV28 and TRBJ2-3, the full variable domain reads DVKVTQSSRYLVKRTGEKVFLECVQDMDHENMFWYRQDPGLGLRLIYFSYDVKMKEKGDIPEGYSVSREKKERFSLILESASTNQTSMYLCASSFGDRVQGGWYFGPGTRLTVL.